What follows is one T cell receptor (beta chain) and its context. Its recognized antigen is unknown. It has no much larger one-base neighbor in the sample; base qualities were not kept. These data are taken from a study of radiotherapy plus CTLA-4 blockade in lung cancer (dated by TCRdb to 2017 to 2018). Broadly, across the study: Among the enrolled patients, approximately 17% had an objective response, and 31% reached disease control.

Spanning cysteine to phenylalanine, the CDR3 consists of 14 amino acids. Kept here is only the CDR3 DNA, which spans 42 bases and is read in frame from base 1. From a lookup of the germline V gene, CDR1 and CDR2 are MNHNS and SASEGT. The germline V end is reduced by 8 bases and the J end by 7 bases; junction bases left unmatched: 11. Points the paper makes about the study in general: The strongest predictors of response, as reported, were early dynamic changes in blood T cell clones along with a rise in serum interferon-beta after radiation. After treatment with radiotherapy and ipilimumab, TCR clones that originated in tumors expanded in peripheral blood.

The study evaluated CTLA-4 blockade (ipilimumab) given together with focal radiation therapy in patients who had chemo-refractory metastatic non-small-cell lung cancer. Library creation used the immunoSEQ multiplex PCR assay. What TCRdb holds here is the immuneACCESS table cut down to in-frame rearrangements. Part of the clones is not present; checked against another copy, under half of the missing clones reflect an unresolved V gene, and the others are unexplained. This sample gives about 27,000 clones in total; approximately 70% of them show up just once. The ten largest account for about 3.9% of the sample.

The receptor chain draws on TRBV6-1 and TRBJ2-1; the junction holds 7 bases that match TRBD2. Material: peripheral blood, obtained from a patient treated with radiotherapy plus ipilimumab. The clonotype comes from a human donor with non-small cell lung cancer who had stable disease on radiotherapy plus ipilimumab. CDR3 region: CASHGAGEFNEQFF. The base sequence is TGTGCCAGCCACGGGGCGGGGGAGTTTAATGAGCAGTTCTTC.